This T cell receptor (beta chain) appears in the sequencing data of a study of CD8+ T cells in alopecia areata. Study overall: Treated individuals took tofacitinib by mouth, 5 to 10 mg twice daily. Treated patients received severity scores based on the percentage of scalp area affected. Study-wide results and limits: Mice showed TCR sharing more clearly than patients did, possibly owing to HLA. The presence of one nonresponder keeps the tie between baseline CD8+ expansion and response uncertain.

This clone was observed a few times. What it binds is unknown. Isolated RNA was reverse transcribed into cDNA used as the sequencing template. TCRdb keeps only in-frame clones here, not all; method: immunoSEQ multiplex PCR. The repertoire holds over 150,000 clones, approximately 60% seen once, with 12% to 15% in the top ten. Treatment defined: oral pan-JAK inhibitor, 5-10 mg twice daily. CDR3 length: 15 amino acids. The J segment lost 6 bases and the V segment lost 4 bases, leaving 8 bases of the junction unmatched. The germline V gene has CDR1 SGHTA and CDR2 FQGNSA. The sequence derives from a human donor with alopecia areata. The sample in question was CD4+ T cells sorted from blood, obtained at week 24, from a patient treated with tofacitinib. The chain carries TRBV7-2 and TRBJ2-1, with 8 nucleotides matching TRBD2. The CDR3 protein is CASSSLTSGTNEQFF. The DNA of the CDR3 is TGTGCCAGCAGCTCCCTTACTAGCGGAACCAATGAGCAGTTCTTC.